What follows describes a single T cell receptor (beta chain). The antigen is not known. A J-beta primer mix and a sample-barcoded 5' primer were used in a second PCR of about 7 to 12 cycles. Via MiXCR, TCRdb re-called the 5' RACE reads, giving one row per CDR3 protein. The sample has 550,000 to 800,000 distinct CDR3 sequences, around 32% seen once; the top ten hold over 15%. The CDR3 is 14 residues long. V lost 1 base and J lost 7, with 8 bases in between. Germline lookup yields CDR1 MDHEN and CDR2 SYDVKM. The record originates from a study of blood T cells in healthy people across ages. Findings and limits, study-wide: PBMC samples, being unsorted, prevented any conclusive comparison of naive and antigen-experienced cells.

This receptor was obtained from a woman of 80 years or more in good health. Material: blood. This chain links TRBV28 with TRBJ1-6, with D unclear. CDR3 sequence reads: CASSLSPRNSPLHF. The CDR3 nucleotides read TGTGCCAGCAGTTTATCCCCAAGGAATTCACCCCTCCACTTT.